The next 21 T cell receptor beta chains were all read from a single sample in a study of blood T cell repertoires in COVID-19. Only in-frame clones appear in the TCRdb table, and some are missing; sequencing was by immunoSEQ multiplex PCR. Counted here are a few hundred thousand clones, about 92% occurring once; the ten biggest clones make up 3% to 4.5%. The sample taken for sequencing was peripheral blood. The receptors here all came from a woman aged 55-70 years with COVID-19, enrolled during active disease.

The CDR3 region is CASSQGPEAFF. The CDR3 region has the DNA TGTGCCAGCAGCCAGGGCCCTGAAGCTTTCTTT. V and J are TRBV3-1 (or the pseudogene TRBV3-2) and TRBJ1-1; D uncertain. Trimming pared 3 bases from V and 6 bases from J, leaving 5 bases between. The CDR3 spans 11 residues. Germline CDR1 reads LGHDT; CDR2 reads YNNKEL (reference sequence).

This chain uses TRBV7-8 with TRBJ1-3; D possibly corresponds to TRBD1 (5 bases). The CDR3 sequence is 14 residues long. Trimming cost V 5 bases and J 4 bases, with 12 bases left between them. From germline, CDR1 is SGHVS and CDR2 FQNEAQ. For the CDR3, the DNA is TGTGCCAGCAGCCGGCGGGACCCGGGAAACACCATATATTTT. This translates into CASSRRDPGNTIYF.

J is TRBJ2-5 and V is TRBV7-2; unclear D gene. The V end was cut by 6 bases, the J end by 4 bases, with 9 bases between. CDR1 SGHTA and CDR2 FQGNSA come from the germline V gene. The CDR3 length is 12 residues. CDR3: CASSQLAETQYF. The DNA for the CDR3 is TGTGCCAGCAGTCAGTTGGCAGAGACCCAGTACTTC.

This chain's CDR3 is CASSTGTGSLLGYEQYF. Written as DNA, the CDR3 is TGCGCCAGCAGCACCGGGACAGGGAGCCTTCTAGGGTACGAGCAGTACTTC. The chain has TRBV5-1 and TRBJ2-7, with TRBD1 matching 9 bases. This CDR3 region has 17 residues. Trimming removed 4 bases from V and 4 bases from J; junction bases left unmatched: 15. Looked up from germline, CDR1 is SGHRS and CDR2 is YFSETQ.

Note on this clone: An end of the junction does not agree with germline; a read error may underlie this. The chain employs TRBV7-7 and TRBJ2-3; D is uncertain. The length of the CDR3 is 15 residues. CDR1 is SSHAT and CDR2 is FNYEAQ in the germline V gene (reference sequence). CDR3 region: CASSPSGQITDTQYF. DNA of the CDR3: TGTGCTAGCAGCCCCAGTGGGCAAATCACAGATACGCAGTATTTT.

The J gene is TRBJ1-2, the V gene TRBV24-1; D is unresolved. V lost 9 bases, J lost 5 bases, and 21 bases lay in between. The CDR3 extends over 15 amino acids. Looked up from germline, CDR1 is KGHDR and CDR2 is SFDVKD. The CDR3 loop is CATVGEKVRAYGYTF. The CDR3 DNA follows: TGTGCCACCGTCGGGGAAAAGGTTAGGGCTTATGGCTACACCTTC.

This rearrangement joins TRBV19 to TRBJ1-5; D unclear. Germline assignment: CDR1 LNHDA and CDR2 SQIVND (reference sequence). V lost 2 bases, J lost 0 bases, and 14 bases lay in between. The CDR3 is 17 amino acids. The CDR3 here is CASSISAAAGSNQPQHF. The CDR3, as DNA: TGTGCCAGTAGTATAAGTGCGGCCGCCGGTAGCAATCAGCCCCAGCATTTT.

The chain uses TRBV9 and TRBJ1-3, with D perhaps TRBD1 (5 bases). CDR3 length: 17 amino acids. V was cut by 0 bases and J by 6 bases, with 19 bases left in between. The germline V gene encodes CDR1 SGDLS and CDR2 YYNGEE. CDR3 bases: TGTGCCAGCAGCGTAGGTGGAATAGGACATGTTTCAAACACCATATATTTT. Translating it yields CASSVGGIGHVSNTIYF.

The chain combines TRBV19 with TRBJ1-2; D is possibly TRBD1 (6 bases). Trimming removed 3 bases at V and 7 bases at J, with 12 bases between. Germline-derived CDR1 and CDR2 are LNHDA and SQIVND (reference sequence). The CDR3 extends over 13 amino acids. Here the CDR3 DNA reads TGTGCCAGTAGTATCGACAGGAGATCTGGCTACACCTTC. It translates to CASSIDRRSGYTF.

The genes are TRBV30 and TRBJ1-6, with TRBD1 as a possible D gene (5 bases). This CDR3 is built from 12 residues. From germline, CDR1 is GTSNPN and CDR2 SVGIG (reference sequence). V lost 7 bases and J lost 9, with 13 bases in between. The CDR3 coding sequence is TGTGCCTCTAACAGACAGAGTTCACCCCTCCACTTT. It yields the protein CASNRQSSPLHF. The full variable domain, rest sourced from reference TRBV30 and TRBJ1-6, is SQTIHQWPATLVQPVGSPLSLECTVEGTSNPNLYWYRQAAGRGLQLLFYSVGIGQISSEVPQNLSASRPQDRQFILSSKKLLLSDSGFYLCASNRQSSPLHFGNGTRLTVT.

This clone appeared a single time. The V and J genes are TRBV21-1 and TRBJ1-1; the table's D call of TRBD1 was not tested on the DNA. TRBV21-1 is a listed pseudogene. This CDR3 region has 21 residues. CDR3 sequence reads: CASSKGAGQGSSTPVNTEAFF. The CDR3 region has the DNA TGTGCCAGCAGCAAAGGCGCGGGACAGGGCTCATCGACTCCCGTGAACACTGAAGCTTTCTTT.

This chain connects TRBV9 to TRBJ1-2; 9 bases agree with TRBD1. Germline CDR1 SGDLS, CDR2 YYNGEE. V gave up 4 bases and J gave up 1 base; unmatched junction bases: 8. The CDR3 loop spans 16 amino acids. The chain's CDR3 is CASSTRETGGNYGYTF. The CDR3 bases are TGTGCCAGCAGCACCCGAGAGACAGGGGGTAACTATGGCTACACCTTC.

The rearrangement joins TRBV12-3 or TRBV12-4 to TRBJ1-5; 8 positions agree with TRBD1. The CDR3 spans 13 residues. The V segment lost 8 bases and the J segment 6 bases; nucleotides outside the gene matches: 6. The CDR3 coding sequence is TGTGCCAGCGCCCGACAGGGGAGTCAGCCCCAGCATTTT. Amino acids: CASARQGSQPQHF.

The chain links TRBV3-1 (or the pseudogene TRBV3-2) to TRBJ2-7; 9 bases align to TRBD1. Trimming cost V 0 bases and J 6 bases; bases outside gene matches: 12. Germline lookup yields CDR1 LGHDT and CDR2 YNNKEL (reference sequence). The CDR3 loop spans 17 amino acids. The CDR3 protein is CASSQDKWVGQGSEQYF. The DNA for the CDR3 is TGTGCCAGCAGCCAAGATAAGTGGGTTGGACAGGGGTCCGAGCAGTACTTC.

This sequence joins TRBV7-8 and TRBJ2-1, with D possibly TRBD2 on 6 matching bases. The CDR3 is made up of 17 amino acids. Germline V lookup: CDR1 SGHVS, CDR2 FQNEAQ. V lost 8 bases and J lost 0, with 20 bases in between. CDR3 region: CASAPRIGGTSYNEQFF. As DNA, the CDR3 is TGTGCCAGCGCCCCACGTATAGGCGGGACCTCCTACAATGAGCAGTTCTTC.

The gene calls are TRBV7-9 and TRBJ1-1; 11 nucleotides agree with TRBD1. CDR3 length equals 14 residues. Losses at the gene ends were 7 bases for V and 8 bases for J; bases not matched to a gene: 9. The germline CDR1 and CDR2 sequences are SEHNR and FQNEAQ (reference sequence). Written as DNA, the CDR3 is TGTGCCAGCAAGGGACAGGGGGAGAGGACCGAAGCTTTCTTT. This gives the protein CASKGQGERTEAFF.

The rearrangement uses TRBV27 and TRBJ2-7; TRBD1 aligns across 7 bases. Germline trimming cut 2 bases from V and 0 bases from J; bases unmatched to any gene: 4. Germline V lookup: CDR1 MNHEY, CDR2 SMNVEV (reference sequence). The length of the CDR3 is 15 residues. The CDR3 DNA sequence: TGTGCCAGCAGTTTAAAAGGGGGCAGCTCCTACGAGCAGTACTTC. The encoded protein is CASSLKGGSSYEQYF.

The chain has TRBV18 and TRBJ1-1, with D uncertain. Between the trimmed V and J ends, which lost 5 bases and 0 bases, there was a span of 7 bases. The CDR3 is 13 residues long. CDR1 and CDR2 from the germline V gene are KGHSH and LQKENI. The CDR3 DNA is TGTGCCAGCTCAGAGATCATGAACACTGAAGCTTTCTTT. Translated: CASSEIMNTEAFF. The whole variable domain, remainder taken from reference TRBV18 and TRBJ1-1, is NAGVMQNPRHLVRRRGQEARLRCSPMKGHSHVYWYRQLPEEGLKFMVYLQKENIIDESGMPKERFSAEFPKEGPSILRIQQVVRGDSAAYFCASSEIMNTEAFFGQGTRLTVV.

The J gene is TRBJ2-3, the V gene TRBV28; D might be TRBD2 (5 bases). The V and J ends lost 6 bases and 7 bases respectively, with 17 bases between them. The length of the CDR3 is 14 residues. In germline, CDR1 is MDHEN, CDR2 SYDVKM. The CDR3 spells CASSLPAGYNTQYF. The DNA for the CDR3 is TGTGCCAGCAGCCTCCCGGCGGGCTACAATACGCAGTATTTT.

The chain recombines TRBV18 with TRBJ1-1, with D perhaps matching TRBD1 (5 bases). CDR1 and CDR2 (germline): KGHSH, LQKENI. CDR3 size: 14 residues. V was cut by 1 base and J by 2 bases, with 8 bases left in between. The chain's CDR3 is CASSPLGGNTEAFF. The CDR3 DNA sequence: TGTGCCAGCTCACCACTCGGGGGAAACACTGAAGCTTTCTTT.

The chain links TRBV9 to TRBJ1-5, with D perhaps matching TRBD1 (5 bases). CDR3 size: 13 residues. Germline lookup yields CDR1 SGDLS and CDR2 YYNGEE. Trimming took off 0 bases at V and 4 bases at J, with 5 bases between the two ends. The chain's CDR3 is CASSVAGNQPQHF. DNA of the CDR3: TGTGCCAGCAGCGTAGCAGGGAATCAGCCCCAGCATTTT.